The entry below describes one TCR beta chain. This sample is drawn from a study of T cell responses to AZD1222 COVID-19 vaccine. Method: immunoSEQ multiplex PCR; TCRdb's copy keeps in-frame clones and lacks some. This sample carries 100,000 to 150,000 clones, roughly 87% of them seen once, and the ten largest clones take 4% to 5.5%. The CDR3 is 14 amino acids. V lost 6 bases, J lost 2 bases, and 12 bases lay in between. CDR1 and CDR2 from the germline V gene are WNHNN and SYGVQD (reference sequence). The sequences come from peripheral blood, collected on day 0 of MenACWY control vaccination. The sequence derives from an adult in good health. V usage is TRBV10-1 and J usage is TRBJ2-3; D perhaps matches TRBD1 (6 bases). Here the CDR3 reads CASRGRTDTDTQYF. CDR3 sequence (DNA): TGCGCCAGCAGGGGGCGGACAGACACAGATACGCAGTATTTT.